This T cell receptor beta chain was recovered during a study of T cells after yellow fever vaccination. This CDR3 is 15 amino acids long. Trimming shortened V by 2 bases and J by 4 bases, and 13 bases separated the two germline ends. From germline, CDR1 is SGDLS and CDR2 YYNGEE. There are many counts of this clonotype. Its specificity is not known. Study-level points and caveats: One caveat is that FACS-sorted repertoires could contain abundant clonotypes contaminating from the bulk population. Clones that expanded after primary vaccination mostly reappeared after the booster (over 95% CD4, about 91% CD8).

TCRdb independently ran MiXCR on the 5' RACE reads; one entry per CDR3 protein. The data hold some 320,000 distinct CDR3 sequences, with approximately 4.3% observed a single time. This specimen was PBMCs, taken 15 days after the yellow fever booster vaccination. This clonotype was obtained from a man aged 18 to 29 who received the YFV17D yellow fever vaccine. The chain joins TRBV9 to TRBJ2-1, with D tentatively TRBD1 or TRBD2 (5 bases each). In nucleotides, the CDR3 is TGTGCCAGCAGCGTCACCGGGACGACATACAATGAGCAGTTCTTC. Protein product: CASSVTGTTYNEQFF.